The 20 T cell receptor beta chains given below trace back to one sample, sequenced in a study of T cell responses to AZD1222 COVID-19 vaccine. The table came from immunoSEQ multiplex PCR; TCRdb's copy has only in-frame clones and leaves some out. The table shows 150,000 to 200,000 clones, with over 85% occurring only once. The material sequenced was peripheral blood, taken on day 0 of AZD1222 vaccination. The receptor set was obtained from an adult in good health.

The chain recombines TRBV5-1 with TRBJ2-3; D perhaps matches TRBD1 (5 bases). Between the trimmed V and J ends, which lost 7 bases and 1 base, there was a span of 13 bases. The CDR3 runs to 14 residues. Germline V CDR1 and CDR2: SGHRS, YFSETQ. CDR3 bases: TGCGCCAGCCTGGGGCAGGGTCGCACAGATACGCAGTATTTT. Translated, it gives CASLGQGRTDTQYF.

The J gene is TRBJ2-5, the V gene TRBV9; D call uncertain. The V gene's germline CDR1 is SGDLS and CDR2 YYNGEE. Trimming took off 0 bases at V and 5 bases at J, with 5 bases between the two ends. The CDR3 covers 12 residues. The CDR3 region has the DNA TGTGCCAGCAGCGTAGCCGGGGAGACCCAGTACTTC. Translation: CASSVAGETQYF.

The gene calls are TRBV9 and TRBJ2-1; D perhaps matches TRBD1 (5 bases). Between the trimmed V and J ends, which lost 3 bases and 7 bases, there was a span of 11 bases. The germline V gene encodes CDR1 SGDLS and CDR2 YYNGEE. This CDR3 is built from 13 residues. The CDR3 sequence is CASSGTQVNEQFF. CDR3 nucleotides: TGTGCCAGCAGCGGGACACAGGTGAATGAGCAGTTCTTC.

The chain carries TRBV4-1 and TRBJ2-2; TRBD2 matches 7 bases. The trim removed 3 bases at V and 5 bases at J, leaving 9 bases unmatched. In germline, CDR1 is MGHRA, CDR2 YSYEKL. The CDR3 contains 16 residues. This chain's CDR3 is CASSQARSGITGELFF. CDR3 sequence (DNA): TGCGCCAGCAGCCAGGCGAGGAGCGGGATAACCGGGGAGCTGTTTTTT.

The chain is built from TRBV6-1 and TRBJ2-4; 7 bases line up with TRBD1. The junction had 5 bases not matched to a gene; V was cut back by 0 bases and J by 3 bases. The germline CDR1 and CDR2 sequences are MNHNS and SASEGT. The CDR3 spans 16 residues. The CDR3 loop reads CASSEARGRDKNIQYF. CDR3 in DNA: TGTGCCAGCAGTGAAGCGAGGGGGCGCGACAAAAACATTCAGTACTTC.

This sequence joins TRBV27 and TRBJ1-2; 7 bases agree with TRBD1. J was trimmed by 5 bases and V by 5 bases; bases with no gene match: 23. CDR1 is MNHEY and CDR2 is SMNVEV in the germline V gene (reference sequence). CDR3 size: 19 residues. CDR3 coding DNA: TGTGCCAGCAGTAGGATGGGCCAACTTGGACAGGAGACTTTTTATGGCTACACCTTC. It translates to CASSRMGQLGQETFYGYTF.

This chain links TRBV4-1 with TRBJ2-1; 8 bases fit TRBD1. Per the germline V gene, CDR1 is MGHRA and CDR2 is YSYEKL. V shed 3 bases and J 9 bases; nucleotides not matched to a gene: 16. The CDR3 extends over 17 amino acids. CDR3 bases: TGCGCCAGCAGCCAGGACCCCGGACAGGGTGGGCGGGGTGAGCAGTTCTTC. It is translated as CASSQDPGQGGRGEQFF.

V is TRBV3-1 (or the pseudogene TRBV3-2) and J is TRBJ2-3; a weak D match, TRBD1 (6 bases). Germline CDR1 and CDR2: LGHDT and YNNKEL (reference sequence). Trimming left V 4 bases short and J 5 bases short, with 13 bases between. There are 14 residues in the CDR3. Here the CDR3 DNA reads TGTGCCAGCAGCCTACAGGGAACAGGAGATACGCAGTATTTT. It specifies CASSLQGTGDTQYF.

This chain uses TRBV2 with TRBJ2-7; D is undetermined. The CDR3 has 14 amino acids. V lost 4 bases and J 3 bases, leaving 13 bases between the germline ends. Germline V CDR1 and CDR2: SNHLY, FYNNEI. The CDR3 loop reads CASSGYSLSYEQYF. The CDR3 coding sequence is TGTGCCAGCAGTGGATACAGCTTAAGCTACGAGCAGTACTTC.

This chain connects TRBV18 to TRBJ1-1, with D possibly being TRBD1 (6 bases). CDR1 and CDR2 from the germline V gene are KGHSH and LQKENI. The CDR3 length is 14 residues. The V end lost 4 bases, the J end lost 0 bases, and 9 bases lay between the germline ends. The CDR3 here is CASSHREMNTEAFF. CDR3 bases: TGTGCCAGCTCACACAGGGAAATGAACACTGAAGCTTTCTTT.

The chain employs TRBV5-1 and TRBJ1-1, with a weak D call TRBD1 (5 bases). V was cut by 0 bases and J by 0 bases, with 12 bases left in between. Germline CDR1 reads SGHRS; CDR2 reads YFSETQ. The CDR3 contains 16 residues. The CDR3 region has the DNA TGCGCCAGCAGCTTGGGGCAGGGAAGGATGAACACTGAAGCTTTCTTT. Protein product: CASSLGQGRMNTEAFF. The whole variable domain, remainder taken from reference TRBV5-1 and TRBJ1-1, is KAGVTQTPRYLIKTRGQQVTLSCSPISGHRSVSWYQQTPGQGLQFLFEYFSETQRNKGNFPGRFSGRQFSNSRSEMNVSTLELGDSALYLCASSLGQGRMNTEAFFGQGTRLTVV.

This chain joins TRBV9 and TRBJ2-1; TRBD2 agrees at 7 bases. Germline CDR1 reads SGDLS; CDR2 reads YYNGEE. The CDR3 totals 15 residues. With 0 bases clipped from V and 6 bases from J, the junction kept 6 bases outside the gene matches. In DNA, the CDR3 is TGTGCCAGCAGCGTAGACGGACTAGAAGTCAATGAGCAGTTCTTC. Amino acid sequence: CASSVDGLEVNEQFF.

The chain employs TRBV15 and TRBJ2-3, with D possibly TRBD2 on 6 matching bases. The V end was cut by 0 bases, the J end by 5 bases, with 15 bases between. Germline loops: CDR1 LNHNV, CDR2 YYDKDF (reference sequence). CDR3 length: 16 residues. The CDR3 nucleotides read TGTGCCACCAGCAGAGACATAAGGGGAGGCGGAGATACGCAGTATTTT. Translating gives CATSRDIRGGGDTQYF.

This clone was observed a single time. The chain carries TRBV30 and TRBJ1-4, with 7 positions matching TRBD1. The trim removed 8 bases at V and 0 bases at J, leaving 3 bases unmatched. From germline, CDR1 is GTSNPN and CDR2 SVGIG (reference sequence). The CDR3 totals 13 residues. The CDR3 bases are TGTGCCGCTACAGGGGCAACTAATGAAAAACTGTTTTTT. Its translation is CAATGATNEKLFF.

The chain joins TRBV5-1 to TRBJ2-7; D unresolved. Germline V gives CDR1 SGHRS, CDR2 YFSETQ. The CDR3 totals 13 residues. Trimming left V 0 bases short and J 2 bases short, with 6 bases between. CDR3 sequence: CASSLDTPYEQYF. The CDR3 nucleotides read TGCGCCAGCAGCTTGGACACCCCCTACGAGCAGTACTTC. The full variable domain, rest sourced from reference TRBV5-1 and TRBJ2-7, is KAGVTQTPRYLIKTRGQQVTLSCSPISGHRSVSWYQQTPGQGLQFLFEYFSETQRNKGNFPGRFSGRQFSNSRSEMNVSTLELGDSALYLCASSLDTPYEQYFGPGTRLTVT.

A few counts support this clone. The J gene is TRBJ2-5, the V gene TRBV3-1 (or the pseudogene TRBV3-2); 10 bases are shared with TRBD2. The trim removed 4 bases at V and 6 bases at J, leaving 8 bases unmatched. This CDR3 contains 15 residues. Germline V gives CDR1 LGHDT, CDR2 YNNKEL (reference sequence). The CDR3 is CASSPSGRAAKTQYF. For the CDR3, the DNA is TGTGCCAGCAGCCCAAGCGGGAGGGCCGCGAAGACCCAGTACTTC.

The chain links TRBV7-9 to TRBJ2-7; D not resolved. With 6 bases removed from V and 1 base from J, the gap between germline ends came to 16 bases. The CDR3 totals 15 residues. Germline loops: CDR1 SEHNR, CDR2 FQNEAQ (reference sequence). The CDR3 is CASSSPLTTSYEQYF. The CDR3 nucleotides read TGTGCCAGCAGTTCCCCCCTGACAACGTCCTACGAGCAGTACTTC.

This rearrangement joins TRBV19 to TRBJ2-2; D is ambiguous. This CDR3 spans 15 amino acids. Germline V gene data show CDR1 as LNHDA and CDR2 as SQIVND (reference sequence). Trimming took 3 bases from V and 1 from J, leaving 9 bases between them. This CDR3 is CASSIRPVNTGELFF. In DNA, the CDR3 is TGTGCCAGTAGTATTAGGCCGGTGAACACCGGGGAGCTGTTTTTT. The complete variable domain, with remaining parts taken from reference TRBV19 and TRBJ2-2, reads DGGITQSPKYLFRKEGQNVTLSCEQNLNHDAMYWYRQDPGQGLRLIYYSQIVNDFQKGDIAEGYSVSREKKESFPLTVTSAQKNPTAFYLCASSIRPVNTGELFFGEGSRLTVL.

The chain employs TRBV5-1 and TRBJ1-1; perhaps TRBD1 as D (5 bases). V lost 0 bases to trimming and J lost 1 base, with 7 bases between them. The length of the CDR3 is 14 residues. CDR1 is SGHRS, CDR2 YFSETQ, per germline. DNA for the CDR3: TGCGCCAGCAGCTTGGCAGGGCCGAACACTGAAGCTTTCTTT. It yields the protein CASSLAGPNTEAFF.

The J gene is TRBJ1-1, the V gene TRBV19; unclear D gene. CDR1 and CDR2 (germline): LNHDA, SQIVND (reference sequence). V lost 3 bases and J 10 bases, leaving 21 bases between the germline ends. The CDR3 runs to 15 residues. The DNA for the CDR3 is TGTGCCAGTAGTATGGACCTGACAAATGGGCGGGGAGCTTTCTTT. Residues: CASSMDLTNGRGAFF. The full variable domain, with the rest looked up from reference TRBV19 and TRBJ1-1, is DGGITQSPKYLFRKEGQNVTLSCEQNLNHDAMYWYRQDPGQGLRLIYYSQIVNDFQKGDIAEGYSVSREKKESFPLTVTSAQKNPTAFYLCASSMDLTNGRGAFFGQGTRLTVV.